This T cell receptor beta chain was identified in a study of PD-1 blockade in classical Hodgkin lymphoma (dated by TCRdb to the early 2020s). Notes on the research overall: Nivolumab dosing was 3 mg/kg intravenously every 2 weeks, continuing until either disease progression or unacceptable toxicity. A peripheral blood immune signature of response to PD-1 blockade in classical Hodgkin lymphoma was defined using TCR beta sequencing and CyTOF. General conclusions and limits of the study: Diversity was lower in patients who began nivolumab less than 1 year after ASCT, so these patients were left out of later analyses to avoid confounding by immune reconstitution. CD4+ but not CD8+ TCR diversity rose significantly by C4D1 (p=0.0027 vs p=0.16), most apparent in complete responders (p=0.02). The study was restricted to a single clinical trial cohort, and the causes of repertoire differences, possibly disease activity or prior therapy, were left undefined. Trial patients achieving complete response had baseline diversity similar to newly diagnosed patients, whereas partial responders and progressors had significantly lower diversity. Baseline TCR diversity was reported as lower in newly diagnosed patients than in healthy donors, and lower still in relapsed/refractory patients.

The CDR3 measures 14 amino acids from cysteine to phenylalanine. Of all the DNA, just the CDR3 is kept, 42 bases in frame from base 1. CDR1 MNHEY and CDR2 SVGAGI are derived from the germline V gene. V gives up 0 bases and J gives up 7 bases, and the segment between their germline ends measures 10 bases. The intended sense of this specimen's time point label: cycle 2 day 1 (C2D1) of nivolumab. Every trial patient had relapsed after autologous stem cell transplantation, and cohorts A, B and C differed in prior brentuximab vedotin exposure. The trial cohort was composed of under 70 patients with relapsed/refractory classical Hodgkin lymphoma, for whom complete response, partial response or progressive disease was recorded as best overall response. Single-agent nivolumab was administered to trial patients in the multi-cohort phase II CheckMate 205 trial. Best overall response was determined by an independent review committee according to the 2007 International Working Group response criteria. PBMCs from the trial were collected at three points: immediately before nivolumab initiation (C1D1), and during therapy at cycle 2 day 1 and cycle 4 day 1. After peripheral blood was drawn into 8 mL Vacutainer Cell Preparation Tubes, PBMCs were isolated by centrifugation and then cryopreserved.

The Qiagen DNeasy kit was used to extract genomic DNA both from unsorted PBMCs and from the negatively selected CD4+ and CD8+ fractions. Amplification of TCR beta CDR3 regions was done by immunoSEQ multiplex PCR with primers that anneal to V and J segments. Amplification bias was minimized using a synthetic immune receptor repertoire, and residual bias was removed computationally after sequencing. Processing in the source paper ran as follows. Repertoire diversity was quantified as the Shannon entropy index using custom Python scripts. Unsorted, CD4+ and CD8+ repertoires were examined separately, except in combined analyses, for which CD4+ and CD8+ sequences were merged in silico. Clonal expansion was defined as at least a 2-fold frequency increase after treatment relative to C1D1, with a pseudocount of 0.5 for undetected baseline clones. Clones with 0 or 1 copy at C1D1 were classified as singleton clones, and clones with 2 or more copies were classified as non-singleton clones. Clones expanded in unsorted samples were assigned a CD4+, CD8+ or unknown annotation through matching of protein sequences in sorted samples from the same patient. Diversity changes from C1D1 to C4D1 were tested in paired samples using Wilcoxon tests. TCRdb re-hosts the immuneACCESS table, in-frame sequences only. Its copies lack some clones; in the studies checked, an unresolved V gene accounts for under half of them, and the cause for the rest is not known. V, J and clone size are those of that table, while D and trimming were read from the DNA. The sample table lists 90,000 to 130,000 clones, 80% to 90% of them with a count of one. About 20% of the sample is taken by the ten largest.

As regards this clone: Its antigen is unknown. No per-base quality is available; no much larger clone lies one base away.

The chain links TRBV6-5 with TRBJ2-1; TRBD2 is possibly the D segment (5 matching bases). This TCR was recovered from a human donor with classical Hodgkin lymphoma. The specimen was peripheral blood mononuclear cells (PBMCs), collected before the second cycle of nivolumab. The CDR3: CASSYSLRGNEQFF. The DNA is TGTGCCAGCAGTTACTCACTGAGAGGGAATGAGCAGTTCTTC.